This paragraph covers one T cell receptor beta chain sequence. These data are taken from a study of PD-1 blockade in mismatch repair-deficient tumors. Looking at the study overall: Patients had 11 to 13 mismatch repair-deficient cancer types and were previously treated and progressing.

A few pembrolizumab responders had their TCRs sequenced. Looked up from germline, CDR1 is MGHRA and CDR2 is YSYEKL. Trimming removed 1 base from V and 5 bases from J, with 11 bases in between. The CDR3 is made up of 14 amino acids. TCRdb's copy holds only in-frame clones and misses some; the assay was immunoSEQ multiplex PCR. The sample holds just under 80,000 clones, about four fifths seen once. This specimen consisted of peripheral blood, obtained 44 weeks after starting pembrolizumab. The sequence was collected from an adult with mismatch repair-deficient cancer. The genes are TRBV4-1 and TRBJ1-1, with a weak D call TRBD1 (6 bases). The CDR3 loop reads CASSQGTDPTEAFF. The CDR3 nucleotides read TGCGCCAGCAGCCAAGGGACAGATCCTACTGAAGCTTTCTTT.